This T cell receptor beta chain was captured in a study of cytomegalovirus exposure and HLA in healthy donors. The table came from immunoSEQ multiplex PCR; TCRdb's copy has only in-frame clones and leaves some out. In the table there are tens of thousands of clones, 90% to 95% of which are singletons. There are 9 residues in the CDR3. The V gene's germline CDR1 is SNHLY and CDR2 FYNNEI. Sample: PBMCs. This clonotype was sampled from a woman aged 18-29 years in good health and CMV-seropositive. The chain uses TRBV2 and TRBJ1-4; D not resolved. The DNA for the CDR3 is TGTGCTACGGGGGAAAAACTGTTTTTT. It yields the protein CATGEKLFF.